The 6 T cell receptor beta chains below come from one sample, sequenced in a study of early T cells in non-severe SARS-CoV-2 infection. TCRdb processed the 5' RACE reads anew with MiXCR; each CDR3 protein has one entry. The sample has 45,000 or so distinct CDR3 sequences, 20% to 25% seen once. The sequencing here drew on whole blood, taken at baseline. All receptors come from an adult who was a healthcare worker with PCR-confirmed SARS-CoV-2 infection or an uninfected control (not recorded which).

The rearrangement links TRBV4-3 to TRBJ2-7; 7 nucleotides match TRBD1. The germline gives CDR1 LGHNA, CDR2 YSLEER. Unmatched junction bases numbered 15, after V lost 4 bases and J lost 6 bases. This CDR3 contains 16 residues. The CDR3 reads CASSPTRATGLIEQYF. CDR3 coding DNA: TGCGCCAGCAGCCCTACTCGAGCGACAGGGCTGATCGAGCAGTACTTC.

The chain joins TRBV5-4 to TRBJ2-3; 12 bases are shared with TRBD2. The germline V gene has CDR1 SGHNT and CDR2 YYREEE (reference sequence). With V trimmed by 3 bases and J by 4 bases, 6 bases remained unmatched. The CDR3 spans 16 residues. As DNA, the CDR3 is TGTGCCAGCAGCTCGGCGGGACTAGCGGGTTCAGATACGCAGTATTTT. Translating it yields CASSSAGLAGSDTQYF.

The DNA for the CDR3 is TGCAGTGCCCTCTCCTCCTACGAGCAGTACTTC. This gives the protein CSALSSYEQYF. The chain is built from TRBV20-1 and TRBJ2-7; D unclear. Germline CDR1 reads DFQATT; CDR2 reads SNEGSKA (reference sequence). The V gene lost 6 bases and the J gene lost 0 bases, with 6 bases spanning the gap. There are 11 residues in the CDR3.

This chain links TRBV7-9 with TRBJ1-6, with 8 nucleotides matching TRBD1. V was pared by 3 bases and J by 10 bases, with 2 bases of the junction left unmatched. The CDR3 is 13 amino acids. Germline-derived CDR1 and CDR2 are SEHNR and FQNEAQ (reference sequence). The CDR3 is CASSFDRGSPLHF. Written as DNA, the CDR3 is TGTGCCAGCAGCTTCGACAGGGGCTCACCCCTCCACTTT.

The genes are TRBV20-1 and TRBJ1-1, with a weak D call TRBD1 (5 bases). V shed 1 base and J shed 1 base, with 10 bases lying between them. CDR1 and CDR2 from the germline V gene are DFQATT and SNEGSKA (reference sequence). This CDR3 spans 14 amino acids. The CDR3 nucleotides read TGCAGTGCTAGAGGGACACCACCGAACACTGAAGCTTTCTTT. Residues: CSARGTPPNTEAFF.

The chain links TRBV20-1 to TRBJ1-1, with D unresolved. The CDR3 consists of 13 residues. V lost 3 bases to trimming and J lost 0 bases, with 8 bases between them. The germline V gene has CDR1 DFQATT and CDR2 SNEGSKA (reference sequence). The CDR3 nucleotides are TGCAGTGCTAGTCCTCTCATGAACACTGAAGCTTTCTTT. Protein: CSASPLMNTEAFF.